This TCR beta chain was sequenced during a study of control samples from healthy donors and cancer patients. Sequencing used immunoSEQ multiplex PCR; TCRdb keeps in-frame clones, though not all of them. The data contain 150,000 or so clones, roughly 89% of them singletons. Germline V lookup: CDR1 MNHEY, CDR2 SVGAGI. The CDR3 length is 13 residues. Trimming took 10 bases from V and 7 from J, leaving 19 bases between them. The sequencing sample was made of blood. This sequence was found in a man younger than 35 in good health. The rearrangement uses TRBV6-5 and TRBJ2-5, with D perhaps TRBD1 or TRBD2 (5 bases each). The CDR3 region has the DNA TGTGCCACATTCCGGACCGGGGCGGGGACCCAGTACTTC. Its protein is CATFRTGAGTQYF.